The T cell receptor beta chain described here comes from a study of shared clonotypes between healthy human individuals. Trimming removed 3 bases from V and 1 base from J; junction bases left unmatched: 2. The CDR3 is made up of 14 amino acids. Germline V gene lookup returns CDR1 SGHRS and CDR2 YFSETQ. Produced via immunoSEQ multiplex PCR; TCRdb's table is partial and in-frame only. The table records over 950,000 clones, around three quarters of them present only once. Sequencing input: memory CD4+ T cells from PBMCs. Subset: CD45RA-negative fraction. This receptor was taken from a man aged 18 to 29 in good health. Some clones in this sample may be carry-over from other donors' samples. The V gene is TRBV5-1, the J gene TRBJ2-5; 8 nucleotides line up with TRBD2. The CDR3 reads CASSWTSTQETQYF. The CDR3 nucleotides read TGCGCCAGCAGCTGGACTAGCACCCAAGAGACCCAGTACTTC.